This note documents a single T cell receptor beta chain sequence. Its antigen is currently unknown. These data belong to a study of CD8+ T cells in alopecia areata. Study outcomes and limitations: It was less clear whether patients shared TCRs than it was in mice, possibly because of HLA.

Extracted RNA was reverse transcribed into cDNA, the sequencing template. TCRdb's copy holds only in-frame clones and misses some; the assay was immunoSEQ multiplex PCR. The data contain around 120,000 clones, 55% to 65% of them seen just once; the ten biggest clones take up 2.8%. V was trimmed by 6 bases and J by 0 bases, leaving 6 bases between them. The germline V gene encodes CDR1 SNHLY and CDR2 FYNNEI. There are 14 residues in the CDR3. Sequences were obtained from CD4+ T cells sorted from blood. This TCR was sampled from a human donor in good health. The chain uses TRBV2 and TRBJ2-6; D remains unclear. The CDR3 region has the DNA TGTGCCAGCAGGGAGAGCTCTGGGGCCAACGTCCTGACTTTC. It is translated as CASRESSGANVLTF.